One sample yielded the 21 T cell receptor beta chains listed below, sequenced in a study of cytomegalovirus exposure and HLA in healthy donors. The PCR used 60 Vbeta and 13 Jbeta primers. Produced via immunoSEQ multiplex PCR; TCRdb's table is partial and in-frame only. The sample data list about 130,000 clones. The sample comprised PBMCs. Receptors were obtained from a man aged 18 to 30 in good health and CMV-seronegative.

The V call is TRBV6-5, the J call TRBJ1-2; TRBD1 aligns across 8 bases. There are 14 residues in the CDR3. V shed 6 bases and J 8 bases; nucleotides not matched to a gene: 11. Germline CDR1 reads MNHEY; CDR2 reads SVGAGI. The CDR3 sequence is CASSPPFRDRGYTF. The DNA of the CDR3 is TGTGCCAGCAGCCCCCCTTTCCGGGACAGGGGCTACACCTTC.

The rearrangement uses TRBV9 and TRBJ2-5; TRBD2 matches 8 bases. The V and J ends lost 3 bases and 5 bases, in that order; junction bases with no gene match: 6. This CDR3 is built from 14 residues. CDR1 is SGDLS, CDR2 YYNGEE, per germline. For the CDR3, the DNA is TGTGCCAGCAGCGGTGGACTAGCCGGGGAGACCCAGTACTTC. Protein sequence: CASSGGLAGETQYF.

The chain joins TRBV9 to TRBJ2-1; D might be TRBD2 (5 bases). The CDR3 loop spans 14 amino acids. Trimming shortened V by 4 bases and J by 6 bases, and 14 bases separated the two germline ends. Per the germline V gene, CDR1 is SGDLS and CDR2 is YYNGEE. Here the CDR3 reads CASSPRERSNEQFF. The CDR3 DNA follows: TGTGCCAGCAGCCCACGGGAAAGGAGCAATGAGCAGTTCTTC.

The CDR3 here is CASSSLYYEQYF. The CDR3, as DNA: TGTGCCAGCAGCTCTTTATACTACGAGCAGTACTTC. The chain employs TRBV5-6 and TRBJ2-7; D not certain. The CDR3 covers 12 residues. In germline, CDR1 is SGHDT, CDR2 YYEEEE. V lost 3 bases and J lost 3, with 7 bases in between.

This chain uses TRBV7-9 with TRBJ2-5; weak D call: TRBD2 (6 bases). Germline CDR1 and CDR2: SEHNR and FQNEAQ (reference sequence). The CDR3 is 14 residues long. The V and J ends lost 0 bases and 1 base respectively, with 6 bases between them. The CDR3 region is CASSLAGLQETQYF. CDR3 bases: TGTGCCAGCAGCTTAGCGGGACTCCAAGAGACCCAGTACTTC.

This sequence joins TRBV30 and TRBJ2-2; D might be TRBD2 (5 bases). The germline V gene encodes CDR1 GTSNPN and CDR2 SVGIG (reference sequence). This CDR3 has 16 residues. Trimming removed 6 bases at V and 1 base at J, with 18 bases between. The CDR3 bases are TGTGCCTGTGTACTTGCCGGGGTTGAGAACACCGGGGAGCTGTTTTTT. Amino acid sequence: CACVLAGVENTGELFF.

The CDR3 region has the DNA TGCGCCAGCGGCGGGGGCTCCTACAATGAGCAGTTCTTC. Encoded protein: CASGGGSYNEQFF. The rearrangement links TRBV5-1 to TRBJ2-1, with 7 bases lining up with TRBD2. The V gene's germline CDR1 is SGHRS and CDR2 YFSETQ. This CDR3 is built from 13 residues. V dropped 7 bases and J dropped 0; count of bases not matched to a gene: 1.

The J gene is TRBJ1-2, the V gene TRBV27; 7 bases are shared with TRBD1. CDR1 and CDR2 from the germline V gene are MNHEY and SMNVEV (reference sequence). This CDR3 is built from 14 residues. J lost 4 bases, V lost 4 bases, and 6 bases had no gene match. The CDR3 spells CASSSPGQRYGYTF. In DNA form, the CDR3 reads TGTGCCAGCAGTTCCCCGGGACAGCGCTATGGCTACACCTTC.

The chain links TRBV7-9 to TRBJ1-2; D remains unclear. The CDR3 covers 15 residues. Germline V lookup: CDR1 SEHNR, CDR2 FQNEAQ (reference sequence). V dropped 0 bases and J dropped 2 bases, with 10 bases sitting between them. The CDR3 sequence is CASSLAASVNYGYTF. In DNA form, the CDR3 reads TGTGCCAGCAGCTTAGCGGCATCAGTCAACTATGGCTACACCTTC. The full variable domain, its missing parts supplied by reference TRBV7-9 and TRBJ1-2, is DTGVSQNPRHKITKRGQNVTFRCDPISEHNRLYWYRQTLGQGPEFLTYFQNEAQLEKSRLLSDRFSAERPKGSFSTLEIQRTEQGDSAMYLCASSLAASVNYGYTFGSGTRLTVV.

The chain has TRBV9 and TRBJ2-1; D not certain. This CDR3 region has 13 residues. The V end lost 0 bases, the J end lost 5 bases, and 6 bases lay between the germline ends. CDR1 is SGDLS, CDR2 YYNGEE, per germline. The CDR3 DNA reads TGTGCCAGCAGCGTAGCAGAAAACAATGAGCAGTTCTTC. Protein: CASSVAENNEQFF.

The chain couples TRBV28 to TRBJ2-3; 9 bases map to TRBD2. The ends lost 5 bases at V and 4 bases at J; junction bases unmatched: 16. CDR1 is MDHEN, CDR2 SYDVKM, per germline. The CDR3 sequence is 18 residues long. This chain's CDR3 is CASSPLSDRAGGADTQYF. Here the CDR3 DNA reads TGTGCCAGCAGTCCCTTATCGGACCGAGCGGGAGGAGCAGATACGCAGTATTTT.

This sequence joins TRBV30 and TRBJ1-3; D perhaps matches TRBD1 (5 bases). Deletions cut 4 bases from V and 3 bases from J, with 13 bases between. CDR3 length: 14 amino acids. The germline gives CDR1 GTSNPN, CDR2 SVGIG (reference sequence). In DNA form, the CDR3 reads TGTGCCTGGACGGTGGGGGGGGTTGGAAACACCATATATTTT. Amino acids: CAWTVGGVGNTIYF.

CDR3 in amino acids: CASSGRAIDTQYF. CDR3 DNA: TGTGCCAGCAGCGGGAGGGCCATAGATACGCAGTATTTT. The chain uses TRBV27 and TRBJ2-3, with TRBD2 matching 8 bases. In germline, CDR1 is MNHEY, CDR2 SMNVEV (reference sequence). Trimming cost V 6 bases and J 5 bases; bases outside gene matches: 4. The CDR3 length is 13 residues.

The genes are TRBV7-9 and TRBJ2-5, with TRBD2 identical over 12 bases. Trimming took 3 bases from V and 4 from J; bases not matched to a gene: 15. CDR1 and CDR2 from the germline V gene are SEHNR and FQNEAQ (reference sequence). There are 19 residues in the CDR3. The CDR3 coding sequence is TGTGCCAGCAGCTTTCTTACGATTACTAGCGGGAGGCGGGGAGAGACCCAGTACTTC. Translated: CASSFLTITSGRRGETQYF.

This CDR3 reads CASSFKRFNEQFF. For the CDR3, the DNA is TGTGCCAGCAGCTTTAAGCGGTTCAATGAGCAGTTCTTC. The V call is TRBV7-2, the J call TRBJ2-1; TRBD2 might be the D (5 bases). Trimming left V 3 bases short and J 6 bases short, with 9 bases between. CDR1 SGHTA and CDR2 FQGNSA come from the germline V gene. The CDR3 runs to 13 residues.

The chain couples TRBV6-5 to TRBJ2-1; 7 bases line up with TRBD2. The germline gives CDR1 MNHEY, CDR2 SVGAGI. The CDR3 has 15 residues. Trimming removed 2 bases from V and 7 bases from J; junction bases left unmatched: 8. The DNA for the CDR3 is TGTGCCAGCAGTTACACCGGACTAGTCGGTAATGAGCAGTTCTTC. Protein: CASSYTGLVGNEQFF.

The chain couples TRBV27 to TRBJ2-5, with D possibly being TRBD2 (5 bases). The CDR3 sequence is 14 residues long. Germline-derived CDR1 and CDR2 are MNHEY and SMNVEV (reference sequence). Deletions cut 6 bases from V and 5 bases from J, with 16 bases between. In DNA, the CDR3 is TGTGCCAGCAGCCTACTAGGGAACTCGGAGACCCAGTACTTC. This encodes CASSLLGNSETQYF.

V usage is TRBV7-2 and J usage is TRBJ2-1; D gene ambiguous. The CDR3 has 14 amino acids. With 0 bases removed from V and 3 bases from J, the gap between germline ends came to 6 bases. Germline CDR1 and CDR2: SGHTA and FQGNSA. CDR3 protein: CASSLAAGYNEQFF. DNA for the CDR3: TGTGCCAGCAGCTTAGCTGCAGGCTACAATGAGCAGTTCTTC. Complete variable domain (other parts from reference TRBV7-2 and TRBJ2-1): GAGVSQSPSNKVTEKGKDVELRCDPISGHTALYWYRQSLGQGLEFLIYFQGNSAPDKSGLPSDRFSAERTGGSVSTLTIQRTQQEDSAVYLCASSLAAGYNEQFFGPGTRLTVL.

The V and J genes are TRBV4-2 and TRBJ2-1; D may be TRBD2 (5 bases). This CDR3 has 16 amino acids. The V end was cut by 4 bases, the J end by 4 bases, with 17 bases between. Germline lookup yields CDR1 LGHNA and CDR2 YNFKEQ. CDR3 loop: CASSLPQRKKYNEQFF. CDR3 DNA: TGTGCCAGCAGCCTCCCCCAGCGGAAAAAATACAATGAGCAGTTCTTC.

V is TRBV12-5 and J is TRBJ2-2, with a tentative D call TRBD2 (5 bases). Trimming removed 3 bases from V and 0 bases from J, with 8 bases in between. The germline CDR1 and CDR2 sequences are LGHNT and FRNRAP. The CDR3 is 15 residues long. This chain's CDR3 is CASGLSGTNTGELFF. CDR3 coding DNA: TGTGCTAGTGGTTTATCCGGGACGAACACCGGGGAGCTGTTTTTT.

The chain recombines TRBV7-6 with TRBJ1-6, with 7 positions matching TRBD1. Germline V gene data show CDR1 as SGHVS and CDR2 as FNYEAQ. After removal of 5 bases from V and 7 bases from J, the junction contained 14 bases not matched to a gene. The CDR3 has 17 amino acids. CDR3 in DNA: TGTGCCAGCAGCCAGGGGGTCGTCCAGGGGTCAAATTCACCCCTCCACTTT. Its translation: CASSQGVVQGSNSPLHF.